Reported below is one TCR beta chain. Clones were read by immunoSEQ multiplex PCR, and TCRdb kept only the in-frame ones, dropping some. The data show some 67,000 clones, over 70% seen once. The sample is drawn from a study of a mutant IDH1 vaccine in newly diagnosed glioma. The time point was: baseline, week 1 (first vaccination visit). Regarding treatment: pre-vaccination baseline after standard-of-care therapy. This receptor was identified in a woman between 18 and 29 years old with glioma. Some clones in this sample may be carry-over from other donors' samples. Sequences were derived from peripheral blood mononuclear cells (PBMCs), sampled from a glioma patient treated with radiotherapy, temozolomide or both.

The CDR3 sequence: CSARETDTQYF. The CDR3 region has the DNA TGCAGTGCTAGAGAAACAGATACGCAGTATTTT. This sequence joins TRBV20-1 and TRBJ2-3; D remains ambiguous. CDR1 DFQATT and CDR2 SNEGSKA come from the germline V gene (reference sequence). The CDR3 length is 11 residues. Between the trimmed V and J ends, which lost 0 bases and 3 bases, there was a span of 1 base.